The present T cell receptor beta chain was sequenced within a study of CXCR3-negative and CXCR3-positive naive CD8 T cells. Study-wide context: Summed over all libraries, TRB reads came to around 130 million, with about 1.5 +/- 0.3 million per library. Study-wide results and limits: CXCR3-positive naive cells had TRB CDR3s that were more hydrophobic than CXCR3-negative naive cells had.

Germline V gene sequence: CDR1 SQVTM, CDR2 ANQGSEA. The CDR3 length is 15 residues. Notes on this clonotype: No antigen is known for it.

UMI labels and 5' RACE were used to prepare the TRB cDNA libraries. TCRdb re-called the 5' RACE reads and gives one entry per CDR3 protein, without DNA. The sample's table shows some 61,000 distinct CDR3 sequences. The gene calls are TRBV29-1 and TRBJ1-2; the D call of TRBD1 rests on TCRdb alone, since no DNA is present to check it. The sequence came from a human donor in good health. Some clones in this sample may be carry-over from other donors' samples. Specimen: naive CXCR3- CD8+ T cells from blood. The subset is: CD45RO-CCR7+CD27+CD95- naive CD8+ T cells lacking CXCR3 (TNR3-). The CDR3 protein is CSVASGQGFNYGYTF.